This passage covers 4 T cell receptor beta chains from one sample sequenced in a study of cytomegalovirus exposure and HLA in healthy donors. The method was immunoSEQ multiplex PCR; TCRdb's version includes in-frame clones alone and lacks a portion of them. The sample includes tens of thousands of clones, roughly 92% of them seen just once. Sequenced sample: PBMCs. These receptor sequences come from a man younger than 35 in good health and CMV-seronegative.

J is TRBJ2-1 and V is TRBV15; 13 nucleotides match TRBD2. The germline gives CDR1 LNHNV, CDR2 YYDKDF (reference sequence). The CDR3 spans 16 residues. Germline trimming cut 5 bases from V and 7 bases from J; bases unmatched to any gene: 8. The CDR3 sequence: CATSVRTSGSWNEQFF. CDR3 sequence (DNA): TGTGCCACCAGCGTCCGGACTAGCGGGAGTTGGAATGAGCAGTTCTTC.

The chain employs TRBV19 and TRBJ1-1, with 7 bases identical to TRBD1. The CDR3 has 15 residues. Germline V gene data show CDR1 as LNHDA and CDR2 as SQIVND (reference sequence). J gave up 3 bases and V 3 bases, and 7 bases lay outside the gene matches. The CDR3 sequence is CASSIGSDRDTEAFF. As DNA, the CDR3 is TGTGCCAGTAGTATCGGAAGTGACAGGGACACTGAAGCTTTCTTT.

The chain couples TRBV28 to TRBJ1-5, with D perhaps TRBD1 (5 bases). This CDR3 contains 15 residues. V lost 2 bases to trimming and J lost 6 bases, with 14 bases between them. CDR1 and CDR2 (germline): MDHEN, SYDVKM. The CDR3 region is CASSLGSGLGQPQHF. The CDR3 coding sequence is TGTGCCAGCAGTTTAGGTTCAGGGTTGGGTCAGCCCCAGCATTTT.

The chain is built from TRBV28 and TRBJ2-7, with 13 bases aligning to TRBD2. J was trimmed by 2 bases and V by 2 bases; bases with no gene match: 3. CDR3 size: 16 residues. Germline V gene data show CDR1 as MDHEN and CDR2 as SYDVKM. The chain's CDR3 is CASSLGGLAGTYEQYF. CDR3 bases: TGTGCCAGCAGTTTAGGGGGACTAGCGGGGACCTACGAGCAGTACTTC.